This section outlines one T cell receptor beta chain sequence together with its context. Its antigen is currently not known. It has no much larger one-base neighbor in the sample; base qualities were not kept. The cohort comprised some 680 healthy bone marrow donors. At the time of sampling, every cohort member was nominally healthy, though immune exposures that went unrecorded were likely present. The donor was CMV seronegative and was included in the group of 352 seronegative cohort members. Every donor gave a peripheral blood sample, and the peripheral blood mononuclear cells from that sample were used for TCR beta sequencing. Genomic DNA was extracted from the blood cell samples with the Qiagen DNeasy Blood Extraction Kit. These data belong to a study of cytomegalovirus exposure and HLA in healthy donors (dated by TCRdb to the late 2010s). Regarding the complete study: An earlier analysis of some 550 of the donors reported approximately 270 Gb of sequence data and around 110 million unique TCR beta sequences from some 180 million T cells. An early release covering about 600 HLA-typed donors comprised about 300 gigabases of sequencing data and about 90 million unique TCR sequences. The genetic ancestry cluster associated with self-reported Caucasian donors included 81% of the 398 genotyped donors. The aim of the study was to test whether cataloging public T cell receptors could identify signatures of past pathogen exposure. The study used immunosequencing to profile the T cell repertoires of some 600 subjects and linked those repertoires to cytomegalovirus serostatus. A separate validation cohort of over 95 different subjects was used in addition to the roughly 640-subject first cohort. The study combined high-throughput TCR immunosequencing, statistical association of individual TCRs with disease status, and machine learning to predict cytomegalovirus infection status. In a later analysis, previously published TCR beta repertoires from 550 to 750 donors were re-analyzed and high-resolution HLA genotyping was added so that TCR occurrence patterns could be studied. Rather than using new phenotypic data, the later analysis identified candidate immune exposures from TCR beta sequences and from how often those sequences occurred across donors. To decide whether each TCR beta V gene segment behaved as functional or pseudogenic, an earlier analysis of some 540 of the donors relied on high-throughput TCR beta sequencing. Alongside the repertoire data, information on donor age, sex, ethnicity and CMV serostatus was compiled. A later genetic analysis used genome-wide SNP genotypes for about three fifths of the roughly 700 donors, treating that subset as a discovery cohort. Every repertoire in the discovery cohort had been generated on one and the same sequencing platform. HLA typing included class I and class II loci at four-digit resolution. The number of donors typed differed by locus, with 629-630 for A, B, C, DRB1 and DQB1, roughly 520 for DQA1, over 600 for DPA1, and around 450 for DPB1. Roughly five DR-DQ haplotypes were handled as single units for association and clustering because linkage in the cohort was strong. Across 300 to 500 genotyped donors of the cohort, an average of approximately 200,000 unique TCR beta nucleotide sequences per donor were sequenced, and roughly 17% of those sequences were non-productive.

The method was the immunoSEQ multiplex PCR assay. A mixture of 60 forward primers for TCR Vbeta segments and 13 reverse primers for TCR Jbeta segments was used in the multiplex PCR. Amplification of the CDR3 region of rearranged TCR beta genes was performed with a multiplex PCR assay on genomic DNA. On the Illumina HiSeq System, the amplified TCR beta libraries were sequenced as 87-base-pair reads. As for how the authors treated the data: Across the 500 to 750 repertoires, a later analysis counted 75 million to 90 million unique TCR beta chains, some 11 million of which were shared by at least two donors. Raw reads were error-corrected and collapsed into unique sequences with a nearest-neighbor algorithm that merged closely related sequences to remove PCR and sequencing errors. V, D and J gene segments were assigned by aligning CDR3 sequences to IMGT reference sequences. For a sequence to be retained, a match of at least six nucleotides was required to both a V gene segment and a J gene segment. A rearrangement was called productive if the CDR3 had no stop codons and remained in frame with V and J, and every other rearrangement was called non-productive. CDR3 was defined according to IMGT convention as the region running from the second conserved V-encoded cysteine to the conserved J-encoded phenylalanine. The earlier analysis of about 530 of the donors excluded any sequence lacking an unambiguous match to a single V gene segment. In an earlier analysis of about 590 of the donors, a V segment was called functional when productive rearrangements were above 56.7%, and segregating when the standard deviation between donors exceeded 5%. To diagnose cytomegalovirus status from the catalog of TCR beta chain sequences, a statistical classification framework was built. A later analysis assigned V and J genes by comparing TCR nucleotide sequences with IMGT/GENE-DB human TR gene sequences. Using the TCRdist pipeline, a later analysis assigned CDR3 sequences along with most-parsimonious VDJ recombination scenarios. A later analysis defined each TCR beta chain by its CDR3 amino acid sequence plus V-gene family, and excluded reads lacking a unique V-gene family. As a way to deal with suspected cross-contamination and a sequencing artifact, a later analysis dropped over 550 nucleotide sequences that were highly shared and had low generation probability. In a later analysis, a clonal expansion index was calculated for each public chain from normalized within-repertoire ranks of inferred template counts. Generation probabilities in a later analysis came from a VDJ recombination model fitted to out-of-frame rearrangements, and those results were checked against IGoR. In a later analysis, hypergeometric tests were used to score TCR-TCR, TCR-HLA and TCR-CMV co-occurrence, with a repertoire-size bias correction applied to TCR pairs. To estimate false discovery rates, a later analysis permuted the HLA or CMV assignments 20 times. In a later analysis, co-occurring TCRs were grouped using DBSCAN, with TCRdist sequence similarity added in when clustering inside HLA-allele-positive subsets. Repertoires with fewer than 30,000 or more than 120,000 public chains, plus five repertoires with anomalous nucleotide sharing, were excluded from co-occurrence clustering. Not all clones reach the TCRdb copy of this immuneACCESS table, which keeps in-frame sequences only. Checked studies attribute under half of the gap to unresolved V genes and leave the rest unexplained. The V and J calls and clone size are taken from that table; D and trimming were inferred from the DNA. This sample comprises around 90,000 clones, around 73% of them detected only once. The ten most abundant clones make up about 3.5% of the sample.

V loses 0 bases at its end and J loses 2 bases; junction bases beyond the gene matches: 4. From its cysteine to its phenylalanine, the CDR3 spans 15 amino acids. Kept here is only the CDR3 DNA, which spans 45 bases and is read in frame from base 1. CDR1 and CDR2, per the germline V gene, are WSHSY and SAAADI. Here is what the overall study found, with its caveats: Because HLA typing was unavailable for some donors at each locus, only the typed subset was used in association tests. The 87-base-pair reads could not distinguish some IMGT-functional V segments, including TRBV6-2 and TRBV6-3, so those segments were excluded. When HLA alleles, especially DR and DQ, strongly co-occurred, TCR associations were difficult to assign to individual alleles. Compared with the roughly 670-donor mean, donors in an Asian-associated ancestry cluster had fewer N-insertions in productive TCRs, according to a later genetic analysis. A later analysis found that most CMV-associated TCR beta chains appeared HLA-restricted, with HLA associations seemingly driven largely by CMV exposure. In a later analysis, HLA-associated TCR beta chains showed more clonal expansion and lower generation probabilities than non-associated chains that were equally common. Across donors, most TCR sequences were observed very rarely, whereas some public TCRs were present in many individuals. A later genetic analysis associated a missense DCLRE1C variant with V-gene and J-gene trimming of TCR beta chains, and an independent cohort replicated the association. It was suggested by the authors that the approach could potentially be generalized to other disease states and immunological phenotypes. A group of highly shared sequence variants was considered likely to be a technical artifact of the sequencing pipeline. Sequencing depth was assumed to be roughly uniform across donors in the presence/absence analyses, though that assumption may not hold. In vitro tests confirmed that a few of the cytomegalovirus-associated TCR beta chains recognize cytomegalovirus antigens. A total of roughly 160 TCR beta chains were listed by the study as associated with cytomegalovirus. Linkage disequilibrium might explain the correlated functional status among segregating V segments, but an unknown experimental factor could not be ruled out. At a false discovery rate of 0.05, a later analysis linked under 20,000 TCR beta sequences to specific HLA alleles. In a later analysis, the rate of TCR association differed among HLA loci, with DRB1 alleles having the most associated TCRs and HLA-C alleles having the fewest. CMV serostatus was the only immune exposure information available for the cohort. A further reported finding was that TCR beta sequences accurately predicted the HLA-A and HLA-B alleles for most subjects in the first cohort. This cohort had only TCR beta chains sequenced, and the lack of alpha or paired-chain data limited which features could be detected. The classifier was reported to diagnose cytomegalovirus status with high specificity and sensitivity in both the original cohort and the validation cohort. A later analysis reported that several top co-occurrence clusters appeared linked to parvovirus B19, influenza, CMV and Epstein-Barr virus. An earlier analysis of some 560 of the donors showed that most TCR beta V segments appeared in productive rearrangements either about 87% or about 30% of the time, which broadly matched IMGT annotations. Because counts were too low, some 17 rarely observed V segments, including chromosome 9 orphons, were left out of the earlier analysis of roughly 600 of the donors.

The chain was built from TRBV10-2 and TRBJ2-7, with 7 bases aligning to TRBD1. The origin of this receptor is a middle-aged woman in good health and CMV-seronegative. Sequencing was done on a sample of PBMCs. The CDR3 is CASSESSGQAYEQYF. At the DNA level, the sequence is TGCGCCAGCAGTGAGTCGTCCGGACAGGCCTACGAGCAGTACTTC.